The 11 T cell receptor delta chains below all came from one sample that was sequenced in a study of γδ T cells in repeated Plasmodium falciparum infection. TCRdb re-processed the multiplex PCR reads via CATT. The data contain tens of thousands of delta-chain clones, 0.9% to 1% of them singletons. Vgamma9/Vdelta2+ and Vdelta2-negative gammadelta T cells were flow-sorted from PBMC for bulk sequencing. Sequenced material: gamma-delta T cells from blood. The receptors here all came from a pool of human donors (malaria-infected and uninfected, not separated).

This clone has just a few counts. A far larger clone is one nucleotide away, so this likely arose from a read error. The same CDR3 arises from other DNA sequences in this sample as well. The chain is built from TRDV2 and TRDJ1; TRDD3 matches at 10 bases. This CDR3 is 19 amino acids long. Germline V gene lookup returns CDR1 GEAIGNYY and CDR2 EKD. The CDR3 region has the DNA TGTGCCTGCGACACCGTGGGGGGATACGCGTCGAGAAGCACCGATAAACTCATCTTT. As protein: CACDTVGGYASRSTDKLIF.

To note about this clone: The TCRdb protein, from a much larger clone, departs from this DNA's translation at residue 18, likely by read error; the protein shown derives from the DNA. CDR3 bases: TGTGCCTGTGACACTCCCTGGGCTGGGGACACGACTAGCATCCCCGATAAACCCATCTTT. Amino acids: CACDTPWAGDTTSIPDKPIF. The V segment is TRDV2, and no J call was made; no check of the table's D call, TRDD3, against the DNA was made. Germline V lookup: CDR1 GEAIGNYY, CDR2 EKD. The CDR3 runs to 20 residues.

This clone has more than one count but fewer than ten. This DNA's translation and the protein TCRdb lists, from a much larger clone, do not match at residue 16, likely due to a read error; the protein shown is translated from the DNA. The rearrangement links TRAV36/DV7 to TRDJ1, with 12 bases lining up with TRDD3. Trimming cost V 2 bases and J 0 bases; bases outside gene matches: 26. This CDR3 has 23 residues. Germline assignment: CDR1 VTNFRS and CDR2 LTSSGIE (reference sequence). The DNA of the CDR3 is TGTGCTGTGGAAGGGTTTGCGCGACGAAACTACTGGGGGATACTTAGTTACACCGATAAACTCATCTTT. This translates into CAVEGFARRNYWGILSYTDKLIF. Supplemented by reference TRAV36/DV7 and TRDJ1, the full variable domain reads EDKVVQSPLSLVVHEGDTVTLNCSYEVTNFRSLLWYKQEKKAPTFLFMLTSSGIEKKSGRLSSILDKKELSSILNITATQTGDSAIYLCAVEGFARRNYWGILSYTDKLIFGKGTRVTVEP.

About this clone: This DNA's translation and the protein TCRdb lists, from a much larger clone, do not match at residue 13, likely due to a read error; the protein shown is translated from the DNA. The V and J genes are TRDV1 and TRDJ1, with 7 bases identical to TRDD3. The CDR3 is made up of 17 amino acids. The germline V gene has CDR1 TSWWSYY and CDR2 QGS. V was clipped by 2 bases and J by 7 bases; unmatched bases: 16. The CDR3 coding sequence is TGTGCTCTTGGGGAATACAGCCTGGGATACTACCGGGGTAAACTCATCTTT. It yields the protein CALGEYSLGYYRGKLIF.

This clone appeared many times. V is TRDV1 and J is TRDJ1; 10 bases map to TRDD3. The CDR3 spans 19 residues. Germline V CDR1 and CDR2: TSWWSYY, QGS. The J segment lost 10 bases and the V segment lost 3 bases, leaving 23 bases of the junction unmatched. CDR3 loop: CALGELQESLLGDFGRLIF. DNA of the CDR3: TGTGCTCTTGGGGAGTTACAGGAGTCATTACTGGGGGATTTTGGTAGACTCATCTTT.

On this clone itself: A far larger clone is off by one base, so a read error is likely. The sample carries other DNA sequences with the same CDR3. CDR3 residues: CALGERGYAGDKGYTDKLIF. The CDR3 DNA reads as TGTGCTCTTGGGGAACGAGGCTACGCGGGGGATAAAGGGTACACCGATAAACTCATCTTC. J is TRDJ1 and V is TRDV1, with TRDD3 identical over 8 bases. The CDR3 runs 20 residues. CDR1 is TSWWSYY, CDR2 QGS, per germline.

Regarding this clone: The translation of this DNA and the TCRdb protein of a much larger clone differ at residue 3, probably owing to a read error; the protein shown here is translated from the DNA. The CDR3 DNA reads as TGTGCCCGTGTCCGAAACTACTGGGGGATAGTTCAGGATAAACTCATCTTT. Residues: CARVRNYWGIVQDKLIF. This rearrangement joins TRDV2 to TRDJ1; 11 bases are shared with TRDD3. The J gene comes from matching the DNA to germline here; TCRdb lacks it. The CDR3 is made up of 17 amino acids. CDR1 is GEAIGNYY, CDR2 EKD, per germline. The V gene end was trimmed by 9 bases and the J gene end by 5 bases; junction bases not matched to a gene: 19.

With regard to this clone: This DNA's translation differs at residue 11 from TCRdb's protein, which comes from a much larger clone; a read error is likely, and the protein shown is translated from the DNA. The identical CDR3 is also encoded by other nucleotide sequences in the sample. The genes are TRDV2 and TRDJ1, with D tentatively TRDD3 (5 bases). No J gene is reported in TCRdb; it was inferred here by comparing the DNA with germline. The CDR3 is 15 amino acids. The V end was cut by 0 bases, the J end by 7 bases, with 17 bases between. Germline CDR1 is GEAIGNYY and CDR2 is EKD. This CDR3 is CACDTVGGLGGKLIF. The DNA of the CDR3 is TGTGCCTGTGACACCGTCGGGGGCCTTGGCGGTAAACTCATCTTT.

This clone has ten or more counts. This chain joins TRDV1 and TRDJ1; 13 bases match TRDD3. This CDR3 region has 16 residues. CDR1 and CDR2 from the germline V gene are TSWWSYY and QGS. After removal of 1 base from V and 7 bases from J, the junction contained 6 bases not matched to a gene. The CDR3 DNA follows: TGTGCTCTTGGGGAACCCTACTGGGGGATACGAGGTAAACTCATCTTT. It translates to CALGEPYWGIRGKLIF.

This clone was seen more than once but under ten times. TCRdb's listed protein matches a much larger clone and diverges from this DNA's translation at residue 3, likely through a read error; the protein shown comes from the DNA. The V gene is TRDV2, the J gene TRDJ3, with TRDD3 matching over 10 bases. Since TCRdb gives no J gene, matching the DNA to germline was used here to assign it. CDR1 is GEAIGNYY and CDR2 is EKD in the germline V gene. The CDR3 totals 20 residues. The CDR3: CASDATGGSARSWDTRQMFF. The CDR3 region has the DNA TGTGCCAGTGACGCGACTGGGGGATCAGCTCGCTCCTGGGACACCCGACAGATGTTTTTC.

The sample holds many counts of this clone. TCRdb shows a much larger clone's protein in place of this DNA's translation, and the two differ at residue 12, likely through a read error; the protein shown is translated from the DNA. V is TRDV2 and J is TRDJ2; D gene ambiguous. The J gene is not listed in TCRdb, so it was assigned here from a DNA match to germline. V shed 2 bases and J shed 7 bases, with 22 bases lying between them. The V gene's germline CDR1 is GEAIGNYY and CDR2 EKD. The CDR3 runs to 17 residues. CDR3 protein: CACDKVGDPSREAQLFF. CDR3 DNA sequence: TGTGCCTGTGACAAGGTGGGTGACCCAAGTAGGGAAGCACAACTCTTCTTT.